This T cell receptor (beta chain) was identified in a study of blood T cell repertoires in COVID-19. At the level of the study: Some COVID-19 samples were acute and others convalescent; all came from the United States, Italy and Spain. T cells, B-cell-depleted T cells, or PBMCs supplied cDNA or gDNA.

Per the original data handling: Researchers report that nucleated cell counts were estimated from reference gene primer amplification. TCRdb's table, derived via immunoSEQ multiplex PCR, lists solely in-frame clones and lacks some. The V and J calls and clone size are taken from that table; D and trimming were inferred from the DNA. Among 25,000 to 35,000 clones listed, 75% to 90% were seen once. This CDR3 contains 15 residues. CDR1 MNHEY and CDR2 SVGAGI come from the germline V gene. Trimming took 0 bases from V and 5 from J; bases not matched to a gene: 6. V and J are TRBV6-5 and TRBJ1-2; 7 bases agree with TRBD1. This clonotype was obtained from an elderly man with acute or convalescent COVID-19. Material: peripheral blood. CDR3 DNA sequence: TGTGCCAGCAGTTACTCGAGGGGACAGCATTATGGCTACACCTTC. Residues: CASSYSRGQHYGYTF.